The T cell receptor (beta chain) described here comes from a study of T cells in Graves' hyperthyroidism and ophthalmopathy. Study-level findings and limits: The model's output predicted ophthalmopathy at a median of roughly 6 months prior to onset.

This clonotype turned up a few times. Its antigen remains unidentified. The CDR3 loop spans 13 amino acids. The germline gives CDR1 LNHDA, CDR2 SQIVND (reference sequence). V lost 3 bases and J 2 bases, leaving 6 bases between the germline ends. Amplification yielded TCR beta CDR3 regions, with RNA transcripts as the source. Primed by the HTBI set, a first-round RT-PCR was run on the TCR CDR3. TCRdb passed the multiplex PCR reads through MiXCR, listing each CDR3 protein once. The sample lists a few hundred thousand distinct CDR3 sequences; around 25% were seen once. Graves' hyperthyroidism showing no ophthalmopathy progression within 18 months was considered stable. Newly diagnosed hyperthyroidism patients aged 18 to 65 years had disease lasting under 2 months. Patients having uncontrolled infection, another autoimmune disease, pregnancy or lactation were not included.

V usage is TRBV19 and J usage is TRBJ2-3; D is unclear. The sample taken for sequencing was blood. This TCR was sampled from a man in his fifties or sixties with Graves' hyperthyroidism. CDR3 in amino acids: CASSIIATDTQYF. The CDR3, as DNA: TGTGCCAGTAGTATTATAGCCACAGATACGCAGTATTTT.